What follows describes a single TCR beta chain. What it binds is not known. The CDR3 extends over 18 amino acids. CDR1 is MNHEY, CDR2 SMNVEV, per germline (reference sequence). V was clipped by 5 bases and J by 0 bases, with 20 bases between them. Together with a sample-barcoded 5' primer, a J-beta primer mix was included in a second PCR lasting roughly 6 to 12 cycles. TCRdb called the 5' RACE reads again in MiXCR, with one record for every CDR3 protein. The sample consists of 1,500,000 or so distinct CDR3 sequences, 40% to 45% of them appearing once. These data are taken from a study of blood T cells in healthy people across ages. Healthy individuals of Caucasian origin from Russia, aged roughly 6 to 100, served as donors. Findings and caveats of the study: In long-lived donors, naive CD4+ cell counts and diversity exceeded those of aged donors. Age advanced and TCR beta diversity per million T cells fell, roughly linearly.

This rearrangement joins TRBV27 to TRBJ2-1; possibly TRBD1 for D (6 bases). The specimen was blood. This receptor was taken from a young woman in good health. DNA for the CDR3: TGTGCCAGCAGTCCGAAAGCGGACAGAGGCTTCTCCTACAATGAGCAGTTCTTC. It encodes CASSPKADRGFSYNEQFF.